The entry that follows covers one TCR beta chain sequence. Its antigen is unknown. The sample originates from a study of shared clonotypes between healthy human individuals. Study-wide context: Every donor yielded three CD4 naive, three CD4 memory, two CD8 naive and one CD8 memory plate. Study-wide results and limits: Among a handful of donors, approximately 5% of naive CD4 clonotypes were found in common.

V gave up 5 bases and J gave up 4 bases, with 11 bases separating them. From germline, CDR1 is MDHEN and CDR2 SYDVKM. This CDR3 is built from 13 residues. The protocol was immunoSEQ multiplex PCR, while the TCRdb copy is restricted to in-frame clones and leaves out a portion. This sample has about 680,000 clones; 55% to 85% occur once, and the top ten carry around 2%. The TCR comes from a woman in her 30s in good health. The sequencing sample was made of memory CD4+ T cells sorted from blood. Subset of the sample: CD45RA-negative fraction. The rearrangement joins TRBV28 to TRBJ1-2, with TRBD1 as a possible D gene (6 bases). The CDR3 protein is CASSPTGFYGYTF. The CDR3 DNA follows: TGTGCCAGCAGTCCGACAGGATTCTATGGCTACACCTTC.